This entry lists 26 T cell receptor beta chains sequenced from one sample in a study of blood T cell repertoires in COVID-19. TCRdb keeps only in-frame clones here, not all; method: immunoSEQ multiplex PCR. The data show more than 200,000 clones, more than 75% seen once. Specimen: PBMCs or T cells enriched from blood (not recorded which). The source is a man aged 30 to 45 with acute COVID-19.

The chain combines TRBV9 with TRBJ2-5; D is perhaps TRBD2 (6 bases). Trimming took off 4 bases at V and 1 base at J, with 11 bases between the two ends. The CDR3 is 14 residues long. CDR1 is SGDLS and CDR2 is YYNGEE in the germline V gene. The DNA of the CDR3 is TGTGCCAGCAGCTCCTTCGGGGGCCAAGAGACCCAGTACTTC. Translated: CASSSFGGQETQYF.

The gene calls are TRBV4-1 and TRBJ1-2; the D gene is possibly TRBD1 (5 bases). The germline V gene encodes CDR1 MGHRA and CDR2 YSYEKL. The CDR3 is 14 amino acids. Trimming took off 0 bases at V and 7 bases at J, with 12 bases between the two ends. For the CDR3, the DNA is TGCGCCAGCAGCCAAGACAGGGCGTCGAGTGGCTACACCTTC. Residues: CASSQDRASSGYTF.

The rearrangement links TRBV19 to TRBJ1-6, with D unclear. CDR3 length: 13 residues. V lost 6 bases to trimming and J lost 12 bases, with 15 bases between them. Per germline, CDR1 LNHDA and CDR2 SQIVND (reference sequence). In DNA, the CDR3 is TGTGCCAGTAGGAGAGGCGCCCGGAGACCCCTCCACTTT. Translating gives CASRRGARRPLHF.

V and J are TRBV12-3 or TRBV12-4 and TRBJ2-4, with a possible D match to TRBD2 (5 bases). Trimming pared 7 bases from V and 0 bases from J, leaving 7 bases between. The CDR3 length is 13 residues. CDR3 sequence: CASTGVAKNIQYF. The DNA of the CDR3 is TGTGCCAGCACCGGGGTAGCCAAAAACATTCAGTACTTC.

This clone has at least ten counts. The genes are TRBV27 and TRBJ1-2; 8 bases align to TRBD1. V gave up 6 bases and J gave up 7 bases; unmatched junction bases: 10. Germline CDR1 MNHEY, CDR2 SMNVEV (reference sequence). The CDR3 is made up of 14 amino acids. CDR3 loop: CASSTRRGLGGYTF. The CDR3 DNA sequence: TGTGCCAGCAGCACCCGCAGGGGGCTGGGTGGCTACACCTTC.

This chain links TRBV30 with TRBJ2-5; D might be TRBD2 (5 bases). Germline CDR1 is GTSNPN and CDR2 is SVGIG (reference sequence). V lost 2 bases and J lost 2, with 12 bases in between. There are 14 residues in the CDR3. The DNA for the CDR3 is TGTGCCTGGAGTCTCGAGGGCAGTCAAGAGACCCAGTACTTC. Translation gives CAWSLEGSQETQYF.

J is TRBJ2-2 and V is TRBV16; possible D gene TRBD1, 5 bases. The V and J ends lost 1 base and 6 bases respectively, with 9 bases between them. Germline V lookup: CDR1 KGHSY, CDR2 FQNENV. The CDR3 has 14 amino acids. The chain's CDR3 is CASSQLSRAGELFF. CDR3 in DNA: TGTGCCAGCAGCCAATTATCCAGGGCCGGGGAGCTGTTTTTT. Based on the CDR3 plus reference TRBV16 and TRBJ2-2, the full variable domain is GEEVAQTPKHLVRGEGQKAKLYCAPIKGHSYVFWYQQVLKNEFKFLISFQNENVFDETGMPKERFSAKCLPNSPCSLEIQATKLEDSAVYFCASSQLSRAGELFFGEGSRLTVL.

This clone was seen a handful of times. This rearrangement joins TRBV27 to TRBJ1-2; the D gene is possibly TRBD1 (5 bases). The CDR3 sequence is 15 residues long. Germline V CDR1 and CDR2: MNHEY, SMNVEV (reference sequence). Deletions cut 5 bases from V and 4 bases from J, with 17 bases between. This CDR3 reads CASSLTQTARYGYTF. In DNA form, the CDR3 reads TGTGCCAGCAGTCTCACCCAGACAGCCCGCTATGGCTACACCTTC.

This chain joins TRBV7-6 and TRBJ1-1; D ambiguous. The CDR3 length is 14 residues. Germline CDR1 reads SGHVS; CDR2 reads FNYEAQ. The V and J ends lost 0 bases and 0 bases respectively, with 5 bases between them. The CDR3 bases are TGTGCCAGCAGCTTAGCGGAGGTGAACACTGAAGCTTTCTTT. As protein: CASSLAEVNTEAFF.

This chain connects TRBV29-1 to TRBJ1-3, with D unresolved. The CDR3 is 16 amino acids. Deletions cut 1 base from V and 2 bases from J, with 15 bases between. CDR1 SQVTM and CDR2 ANQGSEA come from the germline V gene. CDR3 sequence (DNA): TGCAGCGTTGAAGGGGTACGGGGTGAGGCTGGAAACACCATATATTTT. Its protein is CSVEGVRGEAGNTIYF. The full variable domain, with the rest looked up from reference TRBV29-1 and TRBJ1-3, is SAVISQKPSRDICQRGTSLTIQCQVDSQVTMMFWYRQQPGQSLTLIATANQGSEATYESGFVIDKFPISRPNLTFSTLTVSNMSPEDSSIYLCSVEGVRGEAGNTIYFGEGSWLTVV.

The chain is built from TRBV7-5 and TRBJ2-7; the table assigns TRBD1, which was not confirmed against the DNA. TRBV7-5 is annotated as a pseudogene. This CDR3 contains 14 residues. CDR3 sequence: CVRSFGRGLHEQYF. CDR3 bases: TGTGTCAGAAGCTTTGGCAGGGGGCTTCACGAGCAGTACTTC.

This chain links TRBV28 with TRBJ1-2, with D maybe TRBD1 (5 bases). The V gene's germline CDR1 is MDHEN and CDR2 SYDVKM. V lost 4 bases, J lost 3 bases, and 9 bases lay in between. The CDR3 is 13 amino acids. Written as DNA, the CDR3 is TGTGCCAGCAGTTCCAGGGAGGACTATGGCTACACCTTC. Encoded protein: CASSSREDYGYTF.

The chain carries TRBV19 and TRBJ1-3; 8 bases are shared with TRBD1. This CDR3 has 14 amino acids. CDR1 and CDR2 from the germline V gene are LNHDA and SQIVND (reference sequence). Trimming took 6 bases from V and 9 from J; bases not matched to a gene: 10. CDR3 nucleotides: TGTGCCAGTAGCCTACAGGGGGTGAAAAGCACCATATATTTT. Amino acids: CASSLQGVKSTIYF.

The V gene is TRBV27, the J gene TRBJ1-1, with D possibly matching TRBD1 (5 bases). V lost 8 bases and J 7 bases, leaving 11 bases between the germline ends. CDR3 size: 11 residues. Germline V CDR1 and CDR2: MNHEY, SMNVEV (reference sequence). CDR3 nucleotides: TGTGCCAGCTTCTGGAGGGGTGAAGCTTTCTTT. Amino acid sequence: CASFWRGEAFF.

This clone was picked up one time. The chain couples TRBV10-2 to TRBJ2-2; TRBD1 agrees at 7 bases. The CDR3 is 13 residues long. Trimming at V came to 6 bases and at J to 6 bases, leaving 4 bases not matched to a gene. Germline V lookup: CDR1 WSHSY, CDR2 SAAADI. CDR3 protein: CASRTGLSGELFF. In DNA, the CDR3 is TGCGCCAGCAGGACAGGGCTTTCCGGGGAGCTGTTTTTT.

The chain recombines TRBV6-5 with TRBJ1-1; 7 bases line up with TRBD1. Germline V gene data show CDR1 as MNHEY and CDR2 as SVGAGI. J was trimmed by 4 bases and V by 6 bases; bases with no gene match: 11. The CDR3 contains 15 residues. CDR3 protein: CASRRRQGLGTEAFF. As DNA, the CDR3 is TGTGCCAGCAGACGTCGACAGGGTTTGGGCACTGAAGCTTTCTTT.

This clone was counted a few times. The rearrangement uses TRBV5-5 and TRBJ2-2; 10 bases fit TRBD2. This CDR3 comprises 17 residues. Germline V gene lookup returns CDR1 SGHKS and CDR2 YYEKEE (reference sequence). V was clipped by 0 bases and J by 4 bases; unmatched bases: 6. The CDR3 DNA reads as TGTGCCAGCAGCTTGGCCGCAGGACTAGCGGTCACCGGGGAGCTGTTTTTT. It yields the protein CASSLAAGLAVTGELFF.

The J gene is TRBJ2-3, the V gene TRBV10-3, with 9 positions matching TRBD2. The germline gives CDR1 ENHRY, CDR2 SYGVKD. Trimming took 6 bases from V and 1 from J; bases not matched to a gene: 5. The CDR3 runs 15 residues. In DNA, the CDR3 is TGTGCCATCAGGGAAAAGCGGGGGGGCACAGATACGCAGTATTTT. Protein sequence: CAIREKRGGTDTQYF.

This clone was detected once. V is TRBV30 and J is TRBJ1-2; D unclear. The CDR3 is 13 amino acids. The ends were cut back, 5 bases at V and 6 bases at J, with 16 bases in the middle. Per germline, CDR1 GTSNPN and CDR2 SVGIG (reference sequence). CDR3 bases: TGTGCCTGGTCGAGGTCCTCTTGGGATGGCTACACCTTC. Amino acid sequence: CAWSRSSWDGYTF. The variable domain in full, with the rest retrieved from reference TRBV30 and TRBJ1-2, is SQTIHQWPATLVQPVGSPLSLECTVEGTSNPNLYWYRQAAGRGLQLLFYSVGIGQISSEVPQNLSASRPQDRQFILSSKKLLLSDSGFYLCAWSRSSWDGYTFGSGTRLTVV.

J is TRBJ1-3 and V is TRBV19; no firm D call. The CDR3 spans 17 residues. CDR1 is LNHDA, CDR2 SQIVND, per germline (reference sequence). Trimming removed 5 bases at V and 0 bases at J, with 17 bases between. The CDR3 protein is CASSLEPGRGSGNTIYF. The DNA for the CDR3 is TGTGCCAGTAGTCTCGAACCCGGTCGGGGCTCTGGAAACACCATATATTTT.

As for this clone: Other nucleotide sequences from this sample produce the same CDR3. V gene TRBV2 combines with J gene TRBJ1-5, with TRBD1 identical over 11 bases. The CDR3 length is 16 residues. The V and J ends lost 0 bases and 6 bases, in that order; junction bases with no gene match: 4. The V gene's germline CDR1 is SNHLY and CDR2 FYNNEI. The CDR3 DNA reads as TGTGCCAGCAGTGAAGCGGGGGGGACAGGGGGTCAGCCCCAGCATTTT. Protein product: CASSEAGGTGGQPQHF.

This clone was seen just once. This sequence joins TRBV7-3 and TRBJ2-1, with 8 bases matching TRBD2. With 5 bases clipped from V and 8 bases from J, the junction kept 5 bases outside the gene matches. CDR1 and CDR2 from the germline V gene are SGHTA and FQGTGA. The CDR3 has 13 amino acids. CDR3 residues: CASSPGLGDEQFF. DNA for the CDR3: TGTGCCAGCAGCCCGGGACTAGGCGATGAGCAGTTCTTC.

V gene TRBV7-3 combines with J gene TRBJ2-1, with 7 bases matching TRBD1. From germline, CDR1 is SGHTA and CDR2 FQGTGA. This CDR3 contains 15 residues. V dropped 5 bases and J dropped 1; count of bases not matched to a gene: 5. This CDR3 is CASSGQAVSYNEQFF. In nucleotides, the CDR3 is TGTGCCAGCAGCGGACAGGCGGTATCCTACAATGAGCAGTTCTTC.

This chain uses TRBV5-1 with TRBJ1-1, with 12 bases matching TRBD1. J was trimmed by 1 base and V by 3 bases; bases with no gene match: 7. Germline-derived CDR1 and CDR2 are SGHRS and YFSETQ. This CDR3 comprises 17 residues. The CDR3 DNA sequence: TGCGCCAGCAGCTCGGCCGGGACAGGGGGCAGGAACACTGAAGCTTTCTTT. Protein: CASSSAGTGGRNTEAFF.

J is TRBJ2-5 and V is TRBV5-1, with TRBD2 as a possible D gene (5 bases). V dropped 4 bases and J dropped 5 bases, with 24 bases sitting between them. The CDR3 has 17 amino acids. Germline V gene data show CDR1 as SGHRS and CDR2 as YFSETQ. CDR3 in DNA: TGCGCCAGCAGCCCTGGGGTAGAGGTGGCTAGCTTGGAGACCCAGTACTTC. This translates into CASSPGVEVASLETQYF.

This chain links TRBV5-1 with TRBJ1-4; D gene unclear. V lost 0 bases and J 6 bases, leaving 12 bases between the germline ends. Germline CDR1 and CDR2: SGHRS and YFSETQ. This CDR3 is built from 15 residues. The CDR3 sequence is CASSLARGEYEKLFF. CDR3 nucleotides: TGCGCCAGCAGCTTGGCCCGGGGTGAATATGAAAAACTGTTTTTT.